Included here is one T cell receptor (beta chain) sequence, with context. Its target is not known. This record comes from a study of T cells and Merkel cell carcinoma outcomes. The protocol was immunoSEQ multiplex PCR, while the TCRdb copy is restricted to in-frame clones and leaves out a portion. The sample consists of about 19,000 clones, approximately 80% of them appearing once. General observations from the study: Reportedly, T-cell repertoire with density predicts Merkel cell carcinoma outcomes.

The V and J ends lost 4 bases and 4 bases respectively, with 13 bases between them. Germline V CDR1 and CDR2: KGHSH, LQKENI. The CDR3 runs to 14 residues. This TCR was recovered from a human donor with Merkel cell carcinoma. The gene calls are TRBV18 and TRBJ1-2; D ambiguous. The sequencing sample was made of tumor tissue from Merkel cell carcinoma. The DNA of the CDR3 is TGTGCCAGCTCACTTCCTGGCAGCCCCTATGGCTACACCTTC. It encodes CASSLPGSPYGYTF.